This T cell receptor (beta chain) originates from a study of T cell responses to AZD1222 COVID-19 vaccine. This table comes from immunoSEQ multiplex PCR, and its TCRdb copy is limited to in-frame clones, with some not included. The sample includes around 100,000 clones, 85% to 90% of them seen just once. This CDR3 region has 15 residues. V lost 0 bases, J lost 4 bases, and 9 bases lay in between. Germline loops: CDR1 MNHEY, CDR2 SMNVEV (reference sequence). The chain joins TRBV27 to TRBJ2-2; D is perhaps TRBD2 (6 bases). Sequenced here: peripheral blood, sampled on day 0 of AZD1222 vaccination. The clonotype originates from an adult in good health. The CDR3 protein is CASSLSGGTTGELFF. In DNA, the CDR3 is TGTGCCAGCAGTTTATCGGGCGGGACCACCGGGGAGCTGTTTTTT.